These T cell receptor beta chains were read from a single sample in a study of blood T cell repertoires in COVID-19. Assay: immunoSEQ multiplex PCR; the TCRdb copy retains only in-frame clones and omits some. The sample holds approximately 350,000 clones, roughly 90% seen once. Source material: peripheral blood. These receptors originate from a woman aged 55-69 years with COVID-19, enrolled during active disease. CDR3s include the opening cysteine and the closing phenylalanine or tryptophan.

J gene,V gene,CDR3 protein
TRBJ2-7,TRBV5-5,CASSFWSSYEQYF
TRBJ2-1,TRBV25-1,CASSDQTEIYAGEQFF
TRBJ2-6,TRBV7-2,CASSLGPRSGANVLTF
TRBJ2-6,TRBV5-5,CASSFSGTGANVLTF
TRBJ1-2,TRBV5-4,CASSFPQGQGGYGYTF
TRBJ1-5,TRBV19,CATTPSYSNQPQHF
TRBJ1-5,TRBV19,CASSNTGVGQPQHF
TRBJ2-7,TRBV2,CASSETSGAEQYF
TRBJ2-4,TRBV6-2/TRBV6-3,CASSYPTGGKNIQYF
TRBJ1-2,TRBV27,CASREPTGTGHNYGYTF
TRBJ2-7,TRBV6-1,CASSPIRGEQYF
TRBJ2-1,TRBV4-3,CASSQEATGGLPHGEQFF
TRBJ1-3,TRBV7-9,CASSLGGSGNTIYF
TRBJ2-1,TRBV10-2,CASTGADRSYNEQFF
TRBJ2-6,TRBV4-1,CASSQTLGRGSGANVLTF
TRBJ1-6,TRBV5-6,CASSLRGNVVDSPLHF
TRBJ2-1,TRBV19,CASSRDRPYNEQFF
TRBJ1-6,TRBV19,CASSIDIYRDGSPLHF
TRBJ1-1,TRBV7-3,CASSSTGGNTEAFF
TRBJ1-4,TRBV2,CASSERIGAGEKLFF
TRBJ1-2,TRBV18,CASSPGQEGYGYTF
TRBJ2-5,TRBV6-2/TRBV6-3,CASSLQETQYF
TRBJ2-7,TRBV3-1/TRBV3-2,CASSINYEQYF
TRBJ2-1,TRBV5-6,CASSLWTSGSSYNEQFF
TRBJ2-5,TRBV7-9,CASNLPGSGETQYF
TRBJ2-5,TRBV14,CASKASGLLQETQYF
TRBJ2-5,TRBV20-1,CSASERRGGQETQYF
TRBJ1-5,TRBV6-5,CASSYSFGTGGGF
TRBJ2-7,TRBV9,CASSGTSAYEQYF
TRBJ2-7,TRBV4-1,CASSQVSTHEQYF
TRBJ2-5,TRBV5-4,CASSVRGGARETQYF
TRBJ1-6,TRBV11-2,CASSLQRSSYNSPLHF
TRBJ1-1,TRBV19,CASQAGSNTEAFF
TRBJ1-1,TRBV11-3,CASSLRQGNTEAFF
TRBJ1-2,TRBV3-1/TRBV3-2,CASIGRGVNYGYTF
TRBJ1-6,TRBV7-3,CASSSHHRGLNSPLHF
TRBJ2-1,TRBV5-1,CASSFRQEGNEQFF